This paragraph reports one T cell receptor beta chain. This clone has just a few counts. The antigen this receptor binds is unknown. Per-base quality was not reported, and no clone a single base away is much larger than it. The data were taken from a study of blood T cell repertoires in COVID-19 (dated by TCRdb to 2019 to 2021). Regarding the study in general: Samples from collaborators originated in the United States, Italy and Spain and spanned both the acute and convalescent phases of COVID-19. Samples came from the ongoing ImmuneRACE study (first 160 participants) plus 1,254 subjects from 6 global collaborators. A freely available public database, intended as a resource for researchers studying the immune response to SARS-CoV-2, is where the repertoires were released. The prospective study material was composed of cDNA or gDNA derived from T cells, B-cell-depleted T cells, or PBMCs. HLA class I and class II types, where available, came from metadata supplied by the sample provider rather than from assay-based typing. The sample metadata nearly always contained a de-identified subject ID, COVID-19 status, age in years and sex. The dataset comprised deeply sampled blood TCRbeta repertoires from subjects exposed to, actively infected with, or recovered from COVID-19. Results and caveats for the whole study, not just this receptor: The quantity of clinical and demographic metadata differed by source and by participant and was supplied without curation.

The germline V gene (reference sequence) provides CDR1 MNHEY and CDR2 SMNVEV. Spanning cysteine to phenylalanine, the CDR3 consists of 17 amino acids. The read is trimmed to its CDR3 DNA, 51 bases read in frame from base 1. Trimming takes 5 bases from V and 2 bases from J, and the germline ends sit 21 bases apart. The immunoSEQ Assay, a bias-controlled multiplex PCR, was used to amplify TCRbeta CDR3 regions from genomic DNA. The authors' pipeline ran thus. The number of nucleated cells in each sample was estimated from the amplification of reference gene primers within the assay. To quantify the absolute abundance of each unique TCRbeta CDR3 rearrangement, sequence reads were collapsed and filtered. Productive Simpson clonality was computed per sample as the square root of Simpson's diversity index over productive rearrangements. TCRdb obtained this table from immuneACCESS and retained in-frame rearrangements with V and J assigned. These tables miss some clones; where compared with another copy, unresolved V genes account for less than half of the shortfall, and the remainder is unexplained. That table gives V, J and clone size, and the DNA gave D and trimming. Within this sample are 120,000 or so clones, with roughly four fifths of them counted one time only. Of the sample, around 5.5% falls within the top ten clones.

The collaborating institutions used their own protocols to collect whole blood in K2EDTA tubes. For TCRbeta analysis, collaborator samples were shipped as frozen whole blood, as isolated PBMCs, or as DNA extracted from either sample type. Rearrangement joined TRBV27 to TRBJ1-1; a weak D assignment points to TRBD1 (6 bases agree). The sample was peripheral blood. The TCR originated in a man aged 55-75 years with acute or convalescent COVID-19. The base sequence is TGTGCCAGCAGTCCTATGGGAAGAGGACAGACCAACACTGAAGCTTTCTTT. This translates into CASSPMGRGQTNTEAFF.